These 10 T cell receptor beta chains originate from one sample sequenced in a study of shared clonotypes between healthy human individuals (TCRdb year 2020). Preparation of the library involved the immunoSEQ multiplex PCR assay. TCRdb took over this immuneACCESS table, retaining in-frame rearrangements with V and J assigned. Such tables are incomplete; in checked studies, under half of the missing clones stem from an unresolved V gene, and the remainder is unexplained. This sample comprises 730,000 or so clones, about two thirds of them detected only once. Around 1.8% of the sample is taken by the ten largest. The sequencing input was memory CD4+ T cells sorted from blood. Interpreted using the paper, the cell subset or site label stands for: CD45RA-negative fraction. The receptor set was obtained from a young woman in good health.

The chain combines TRBV30 with TRBJ2-3; unclear D gene. V was cut by 8 bases and J by 1 base, with 13 bases left in between. Germline V lookup: CDR1 GTSNPN, CDR2 SVGIG (reference sequence). CDR3 length: 13 amino acids. CDR3 nucleotide sequence: TGTGCCACCCACCGCCGGGGCACAGATACGCAGTATTTT. This translates into CATHRRGTDTQYF. Looking up the rest from reference TRBV30 and TRBJ2-3 gives the full variable domain: SQTIHQWPATLVQPVGSPLSLECTVEGTSNPNLYWYRQAAGRGLQLLFYSVGIGQISSEVPQNLSASRPQDRQFILSSKKLLLSDSGFYLCATHRRGTDTQYFGPGTRLTVL.

The gene calls are TRBV5-1 and TRBJ1-1; D ambiguous. The germline gives CDR1 SGHRS, CDR2 YFSETQ. Trimming stripped 0 bases from V and 1 base from J, with 10 bases between. The CDR3 totals 15 residues. The CDR3 sequence: CASSLDPQTNTEAFF. CDR3 nucleotide sequence: TGCGCCAGCAGCTTGGATCCTCAGACGAACACTGAAGCTTTCTTT. The variable domain in full, with the rest retrieved from reference TRBV5-1 and TRBJ1-1, is KAGVTQTPRYLIKTRGQQVTLSCSPISGHRSVSWYQQTPGQGLQFLFEYFSETQRNKGNFPGRFSGRQFSNSRSEMNVSTLELGDSALYLCASSLDPQTNTEAFFGQGTRLTVV.

CDR3 sequence: CASSKEERGWDTGELFF. CDR3 nucleotide sequence: TGTGCCAGCAGCAAAGAGGAAAGGGGGTGGGACACCGGGGAGCTGTTTTTT. The chain employs TRBV21-1 and TRBJ2-2; TRBD1 is taken as the D call from the table, unchecked against the DNA. TRBV21-1 is a documented pseudogene. The length of the CDR3 is 17 residues.

The V call is TRBV7-2, the J call TRBJ2-7; D is unclear. Germline loops: CDR1 SGHTA, CDR2 FQGNSA. Deletions cut 5 bases from V and 3 bases from J, with 8 bases between. The CDR3 consists of 12 residues. The CDR3 sequence is CASSQDLYEQYF. The CDR3 DNA reads as TGTGCCAGCAGCCAGGATCTCTACGAGCAGTACTTC.

This clone has more than one count but fewer than ten. The chain couples TRBV28 to TRBJ1-2, with TRBD1 matching 9 bases. Unmatched junction bases numbered 7, after V lost 3 bases and J lost 8 bases. CDR1 and CDR2 (germline): MDHEN, SYDVKM. CDR3 length: 14 residues. DNA of the CDR3: TGTGCCAGCAGTTTTTCGGACAGGGGCTACGGCTACACCTTC. It translates to CASSFSDRGYGYTF.

The chain carries TRBV9 and TRBJ2-7; D is ambiguous. Germline V CDR1 and CDR2: SGDLS, YYNGEE. V gave up 4 bases and J gave up 2 bases, with 10 bases separating them. The CDR3 has 13 amino acids. The CDR3 is CASSPRGAYEQYF. The CDR3 DNA follows: TGTGCCAGCAGCCCCCGTGGGGCCTACGAGCAGTACTTC. The full variable domain, its missing parts supplied by reference TRBV9 and TRBJ2-7, is DSGVTQTPKHLITATGQRVTLRCSPRSGDLSVYWYQQSLDQGLQFLIQYYNGEERAKGNILERFSAQQFPDLHSELNLSSLELGDSALYFCASSPRGAYEQYFGPGTRLTVT.

The chain employs TRBV18 and TRBJ1-1; D is ambiguous. CDR1 is KGHSH, CDR2 LQKENI, per germline. V lost 6 bases to trimming and J lost 3 bases, with 5 bases between them. The CDR3 consists of 11 residues. CDR3 DNA sequence: TGTGCCAGCTCTGGGGACACTGAAGCTTTCTTT. This translates into CASSGDTEAFF.

The chain employs TRBV25-1 and TRBJ2-3; 10 bases are shared with TRBD2. CDR3 length: 17 residues. CDR1 and CDR2 (germline): MGHDK, SYGVNS. After removal of 2 bases from V and 5 bases from J, the junction contained 10 bases not matched to a gene. In DNA form, the CDR3 reads TGTGCCAGCAGTGAAAGGGCTAGCGGGAGAGTTCAAGATACGCAGTATTTT. This translates into CASSERASGRVQDTQYF.

The chain joins TRBV19 to TRBJ2-7; D not certain. Germline CDR1 reads LNHDA; CDR2 reads SQIVND (reference sequence). The CDR3 is 15 residues long. V gave up 3 bases and J gave up 3 bases, with 15 bases separating them. The CDR3 nucleotides are TGTGCCAGTAGTATCGGTGGGAAAATTAACTACGAGCAGTACTTC. It yields the protein CASSIGGKINYEQYF.

This sequence joins TRBV2 and TRBJ1-5; D is unclear. Germline V CDR1 and CDR2: SNHLY, FYNNEI. The CDR3 loop spans 16 amino acids. The V end was cut by 2 bases, the J end by 0 bases, with 11 bases between. CDR3 DNA: TGTGCCAGCAGTGAAACGGAGTTTTATAGCAATCAGCCCCAGCATTTT. Amino acid sequence: CASSETEFYSNQPQHF.